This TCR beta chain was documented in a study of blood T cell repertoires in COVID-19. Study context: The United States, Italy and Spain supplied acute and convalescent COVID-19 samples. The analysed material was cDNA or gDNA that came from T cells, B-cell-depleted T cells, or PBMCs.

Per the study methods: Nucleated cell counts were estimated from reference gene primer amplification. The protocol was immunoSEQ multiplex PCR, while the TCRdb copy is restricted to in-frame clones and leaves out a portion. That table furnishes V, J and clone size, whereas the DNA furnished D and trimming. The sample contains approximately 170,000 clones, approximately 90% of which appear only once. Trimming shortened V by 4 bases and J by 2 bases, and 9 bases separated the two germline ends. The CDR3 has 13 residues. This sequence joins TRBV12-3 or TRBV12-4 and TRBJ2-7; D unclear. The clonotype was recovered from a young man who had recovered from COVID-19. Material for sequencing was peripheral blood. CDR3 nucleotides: TGTGCCAGCAGTTCCGTCCTACCCTACGAGCAGTACTTC. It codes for CASSSVLPYEQYF.